These 16 T cell receptor beta chains originate from one sample sequenced in a study of blood T cell repertoires in COVID-19. The protocol was immunoSEQ multiplex PCR, while the TCRdb copy is restricted to in-frame clones and leaves out a portion. Of some 60,000 clones listed, over 60% are singletons. Sample: peripheral blood. The receptors stem from a man younger than 45 with COVID-19, enrolled during active disease.

This chain links TRBV4-3 with TRBJ2-1; tentatively, D is TRBD2 (6 bases). The CDR3 sequence is 15 residues long. V lost 1 base and J lost 3, with 10 bases in between. CDR1 and CDR2 from the germline V gene are LGHNA and YSLEER. CDR3: CASSQARGDYNEQFF. CDR3 coding DNA: TGCGCCAGCAGCCAAGCGCGGGGAGACTACAATGAGCAGTTCTTC.

J is TRBJ2-1 and V is TRBV4-1; TRBD2 matches 16 bases. The germline V gene has CDR1 MGHRA and CDR2 YSYEKL. The junction had 10 bases not matched to a gene; V was cut back by 3 bases and J by 2 bases. The CDR3 runs to 20 residues. CDR3 coding DNA: TGCGCCAGCAGCCAGCCGTCCGGGACTAGCGGGAGGGGTACCTACAATGAGCAGTTCTTC. The encoded protein is CASSQPSGTSGRGTYNEQFF.

The chain uses TRBV3-1 (or the pseudogene TRBV3-2) and TRBJ1-1; D not certain. V gave up 1 base and J gave up 8 bases, with 5 bases separating them. Germline V gene data show CDR1 as LGHDT and CDR2 as YNNKEL (reference sequence). This CDR3 is 11 amino acids long. The chain's CDR3 is CASSQGAEAFF. As DNA, the CDR3 is TGTGCCAGCAGCCAAGGAGCAGAAGCTTTCTTT.

Only a few counts were recorded for this clone. The chain employs TRBV18 and TRBJ2-7; TRBD1 matches at 8 bases. This CDR3 has 15 residues. V was pared by 3 bases and J by 3 bases, with 7 bases of the junction left unmatched. Germline CDR1 and CDR2: KGHSH and LQKENI. CDR3 loop: CASSPGQGWNYEQYF. CDR3 bases: TGTGCCAGCTCACCCGGACAGGGATGGAACTACGAGCAGTACTTC.

This clone has more than one count but fewer than ten. The chain couples TRBV7-8 to TRBJ2-5; TRBD1 might be the D (5 bases). Per germline, CDR1 SGHVS and CDR2 FQNEAQ. The CDR3 is 15 residues long. The ends were cut back, 3 bases at V and 5 bases at J, with 16 bases in the middle. DNA of the CDR3: TGTGCCAGCAGCTTTATTCATCAAGGGGTCGAGACCCAGTACTTC. It is translated as CASSFIHQGVETQYF.

The chain joins TRBV5-1 to TRBJ2-5; 9 positions agree with TRBD2. The trim removed 2 bases at V and 2 bases at J, leaving 4 bases unmatched. The CDR3 totals 15 residues. Germline lookup yields CDR1 SGHRS and CDR2 YFSETQ. This CDR3 is CASSFPTSGQETQYF. CDR3 DNA: TGCGCCAGCAGCTTTCCTACTAGCGGGCAAGAGACCCAGTACTTC.

This chain links TRBV6-1 with TRBJ2-7, with 7 bases matching TRBD1. This CDR3 region has 15 residues. The V gene's germline CDR1 is MNHNS and CDR2 SASEGT. The V and J ends lost 3 bases and 4 bases, in that order; junction bases with no gene match: 9. The chain's CDR3 is CASSDGAGGRYEQYF. CDR3 nucleotides: TGTGCCAGCAGTGATGGGGCAGGGGGTCGATACGAGCAGTACTTC.

The V gene is TRBV11-3, the J gene TRBJ2-7, with D perhaps matching TRBD1 (7 bases). Trimming removed 5 bases from V and 3 bases from J, with 8 bases in between. The CDR3 consists of 12 residues. Germline loops: CDR1 SGHNT, CDR2 YENEEA. The CDR3 reads CASSQGGYEQYF. CDR3 DNA sequence: TGTGCCAGCAGCCAGGGGGGCTACGAGCAGTACTTC. The variable domain in full, with the rest retrieved from reference TRBV11-3 and TRBJ2-7, is EAGVVQSPRYKIIEKKQPVAFWCNPISGHNTLYWYLQNLGQGPELLIRYENEEAVDDSQLPKDRFSAERLKGVDSTLKIQPAELGDSAVYLCASSQGGYEQYFGPGTRLTVT.

The J gene is TRBJ2-5, the V gene TRBV5-1, with 7 bases fitting TRBD1. There are 15 residues in the CDR3. Germline CDR1 SGHRS, CDR2 YFSETQ. Trimming at V came to 4 bases and at J to 4 bases, leaving 10 bases not matched to a gene. The CDR3 DNA sequence: TGCGCCAGCAGCGTCACAGGGGATCGAGCAGAGACCCAGTACTTC. This sequence encodes CASSVTGDRAETQYF.

The chain links TRBV10-3 to TRBJ1-1, with D possibly being TRBD1 (6 bases). Trimming removed 3 bases from V and 0 bases from J, with 11 bases in between. CDR3 length: 15 amino acids. In germline, CDR1 is ENHRY, CDR2 SYGVKD. The CDR3 region is CAISEGGRMNTEAFF. The CDR3, as DNA: TGTGCCATCAGTGAAGGGGGACGGATGAACACTGAAGCTTTCTTT.

The V call is TRBV5-1, the J call TRBJ2-5; maybe TRBD1 (8 bases). The germline V and J ends were trimmed by 4 bases and 4 bases, with 17 bases remaining between them. Germline V gene sequence: CDR1 SGHRS, CDR2 YFSETQ. The CDR3 is 15 amino acids. CDR3 protein: CASSPGQGGVETQYF. The CDR3 region has the DNA TGCGCCAGCAGCCCTGGACAGGGAGGGGTAGAGACCCAGTACTTC.

CDR3 nucleotide sequence: TGCGCCAGCAGCTCCGAGAGCTCTACTAGCGGGAGGGCCGAGACCCAGTACTTC. It codes for CASSSESSTSGRAETQYF. The chain uses TRBV5-1 and TRBJ2-5; 13 bases match TRBD2. This CDR3 comprises 18 residues. Trimming cost V 3 bases and J 5 bases; bases outside gene matches: 13. CDR1 SGHRS and CDR2 YFSETQ come from the germline V gene.

This clone was observed a handful of times. The V call is TRBV5-4, the J call TRBJ2-3; 9 bases match TRBD2. The V segment lost 4 bases and the J segment 6 bases; nucleotides outside the gene matches: 21. The CDR3 loop spans 19 amino acids. Germline lookup yields CDR1 SGHNT and CDR2 YYREEE (reference sequence). CDR3: CASSPKTAGGHRTLDTQYF. In nucleotides, the CDR3 is TGTGCCAGCAGCCCCAAAACAGCGGGAGGTCATCGGACCCTCGATACGCAGTATTTT.

The chain carries TRBV3-1 (or the pseudogene TRBV3-2) and TRBJ2-3, with D tentatively TRBD1 (6 bases). V was trimmed by 1 base and J by 5 bases, leaving 13 bases between them. From germline, CDR1 is LGHDT and CDR2 YNNKEL (reference sequence). This CDR3 is 15 amino acids long. The CDR3 region has the DNA TGTGCCAGCAGCCAAGCACAGGGCACGAGAGATACGCAGTATTTT. Translated, it gives CASSQAQGTRDTQYF.

V usage is TRBV6-5 and J usage is TRBJ2-2; D possibly corresponds to TRBD2 (6 bases). This CDR3 region has 13 residues. The germline CDR1 and CDR2 sequences are MNHEY and SVGAGI. V was trimmed by 6 bases and J by 2 bases, leaving 7 bases between them. CDR3 nucleotides: TGTGCCAGCAGGGCGGGAAACACCGGGGAGCTGTTTTTT. This sequence encodes CASRAGNTGELFF.

The rearrangement links TRBV9 to TRBJ2-3; 9 bases are shared with TRBD2. Per the germline V gene, CDR1 is SGDLS and CDR2 is YYNGEE. V dropped 0 bases and J dropped 4; count of bases not matched to a gene: 15. The CDR3 is made up of 19 amino acids. CDR3 amino acids: CASSVDFGVGGGAPDTQYF. The CDR3 coding sequence is TGTGCCAGCAGCGTAGACTTCGGCGTGGGCGGGGGGGCCCCAGATACGCAGTATTTT.